This T cell receptor (beta chain) was documented in a study of blood T cell repertoires in COVID-19. Looking at the study overall: The origin of the acute and convalescent COVID-19 samples was the United States, Italy and Spain. T cells, B-cell-depleted T cells, or PBMCs supplied cDNA or gDNA.

Authors' data handling: Using reference gene primer amplification, nucleated cell counts were estimated. Here immunoSEQ multiplex PCR was the method, and the copy in TCRdb shows in-frame clones only, minus some. V, J and clone size are those of that table, while D and trimming were read from the DNA. The sample has around 300,000 clones, roughly 87% seen once; the top ten hold 6% to 7%. The age range of participants was about 18 to 100 years, with residence in around 22 US areas. Per the germline V gene, CDR1 is SGHTA and CDR2 is FQGTGA. V lost 0 bases to trimming and J lost 6 bases, with 15 bases between them. The CDR3 runs to 15 residues.

The sample taken for sequencing was PBMCs or T cells enriched from blood (not recorded which). The rearrangement uses TRBV7-3 and TRBJ2-7; possibly TRBD2 for D (6 bases). The receptor comes from a woman in her thirties or forties who had recovered from COVID-19. The CDR3 loop reads CASSLTEAGRGEQYF. CDR3 sequence (DNA): TGTGCCAGCAGCTTAACGGAGGCGGGACGGGGCGAGCAGTACTTC.